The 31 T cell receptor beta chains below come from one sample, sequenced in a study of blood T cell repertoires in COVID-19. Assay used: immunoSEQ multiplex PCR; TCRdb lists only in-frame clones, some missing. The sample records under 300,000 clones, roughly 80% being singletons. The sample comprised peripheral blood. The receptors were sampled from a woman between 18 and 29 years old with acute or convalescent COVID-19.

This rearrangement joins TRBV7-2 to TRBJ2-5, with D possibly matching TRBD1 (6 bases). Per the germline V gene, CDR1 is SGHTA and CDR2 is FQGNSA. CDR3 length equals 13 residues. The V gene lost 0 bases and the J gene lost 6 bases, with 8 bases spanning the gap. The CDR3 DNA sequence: TGTGCCAGCAGCTTAGCAGGGGACAAGACCCAGTACTTC. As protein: CASSLAGDKTQYF.

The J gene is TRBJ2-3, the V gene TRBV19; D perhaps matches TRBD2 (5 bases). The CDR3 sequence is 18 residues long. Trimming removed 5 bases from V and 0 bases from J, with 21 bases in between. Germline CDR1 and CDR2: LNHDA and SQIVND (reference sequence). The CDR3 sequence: CASSRTDRRAGSTDTQYF. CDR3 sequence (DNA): TGTGCCAGTAGTCGCACGGATAGGCGCGCGGGTAGCACAGATACGCAGTATTTT.

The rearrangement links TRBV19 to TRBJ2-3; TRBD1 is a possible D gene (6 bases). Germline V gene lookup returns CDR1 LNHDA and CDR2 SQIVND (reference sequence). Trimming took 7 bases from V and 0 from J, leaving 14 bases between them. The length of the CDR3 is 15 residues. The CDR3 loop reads CASNPTGQSTDTQYF. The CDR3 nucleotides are TGTGCCAGTAACCCGACAGGCCAAAGCACAGATACGCAGTATTTT.

Written as DNA, the CDR3 is TGTGCCAGCAGTTACTCGAAACGGGAGGGCCTCACCTACAATGAGCAGTTCTTC. It specifies CASSYSKREGLTYNEQFF. The V and J genes are TRBV6-2 or TRBV6-3 and TRBJ2-1; 8 positions match TRBD2. The CDR3 runs 18 residues. The germline CDR1 and CDR2 sequences are MNHEY and SVGEGT. The trim removed 0 bases at V and 2 bases at J, leaving 9 bases unmatched.

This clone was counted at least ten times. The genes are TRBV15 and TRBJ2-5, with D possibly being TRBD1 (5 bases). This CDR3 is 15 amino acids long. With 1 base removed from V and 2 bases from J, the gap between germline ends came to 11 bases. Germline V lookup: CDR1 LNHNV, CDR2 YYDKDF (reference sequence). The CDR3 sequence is CATSRVGGQQETQYF. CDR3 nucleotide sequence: TGTGCCACCAGCAGAGTGGGCGGACAACAAGAGACCCAGTACTTC.

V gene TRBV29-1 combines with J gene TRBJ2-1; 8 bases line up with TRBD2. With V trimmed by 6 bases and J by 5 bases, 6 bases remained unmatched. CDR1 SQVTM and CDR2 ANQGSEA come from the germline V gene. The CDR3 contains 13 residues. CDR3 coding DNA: TGCAGCGTCAGCGGGAGATGGAACAATGAGCAGTTCTTC. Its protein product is CSVSGRWNNEQFF.

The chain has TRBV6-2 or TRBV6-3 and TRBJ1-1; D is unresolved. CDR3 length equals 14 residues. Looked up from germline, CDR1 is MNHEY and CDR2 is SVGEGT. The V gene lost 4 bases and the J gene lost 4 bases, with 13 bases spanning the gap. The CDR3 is CASSFAVWSTEAFF. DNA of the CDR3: TGTGCCAGCAGTTTTGCGGTCTGGAGCACTGAAGCTTTCTTT.

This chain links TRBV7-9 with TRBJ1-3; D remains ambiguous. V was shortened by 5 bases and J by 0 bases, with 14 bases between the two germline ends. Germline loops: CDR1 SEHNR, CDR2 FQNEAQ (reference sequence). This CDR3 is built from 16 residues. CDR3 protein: CASSLRPRSSGNTIYF. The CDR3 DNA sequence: TGTGCCAGCAGCCTCCGACCGAGGAGCTCTGGAAACACCATATATTTT.

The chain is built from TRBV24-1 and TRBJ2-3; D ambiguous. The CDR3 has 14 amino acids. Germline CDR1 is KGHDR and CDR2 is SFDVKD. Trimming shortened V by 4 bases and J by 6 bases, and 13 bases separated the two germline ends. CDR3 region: CATSEELVSDTQYF. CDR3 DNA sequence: TGTGCCACCAGTGAGGAGTTAGTTTCGGATACGCAGTATTTT.

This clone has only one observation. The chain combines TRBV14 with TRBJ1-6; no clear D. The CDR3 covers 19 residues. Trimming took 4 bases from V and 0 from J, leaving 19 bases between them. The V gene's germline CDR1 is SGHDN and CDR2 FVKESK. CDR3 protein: CASSLSKTPEGSYNSPLHF. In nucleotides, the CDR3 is TGTGCCAGCAGCCTTTCAAAAACACCGGAGGGCTCCTATAATTCACCCCTCCACTTT.

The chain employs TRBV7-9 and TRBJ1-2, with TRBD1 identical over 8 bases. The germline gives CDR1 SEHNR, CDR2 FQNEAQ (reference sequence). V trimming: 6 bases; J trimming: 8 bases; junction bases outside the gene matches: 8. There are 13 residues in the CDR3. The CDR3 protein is CASRPGQGRGYTF. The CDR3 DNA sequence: TGTGCCAGCAGACCCGGACAGGGACGAGGCTACACCTTC.

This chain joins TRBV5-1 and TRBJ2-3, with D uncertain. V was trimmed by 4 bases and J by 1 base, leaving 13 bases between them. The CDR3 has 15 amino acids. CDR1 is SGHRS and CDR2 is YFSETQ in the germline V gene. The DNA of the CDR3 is TGCGCCAGCAGCCTCGAACAAAGTGGCACAGATACGCAGTATTTT. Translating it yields CASSLEQSGTDTQYF.

The CDR3 here is CASSSGQAQETQYF. DNA of the CDR3: TGTGCCAGCAGTTCCGGACAGGCCCAAGAGACCCAGTACTTC. This sequence joins TRBV27 and TRBJ2-5; 7 nucleotides line up with TRBD1. The V gene's germline CDR1 is MNHEY and CDR2 SMNVEV (reference sequence). The CDR3 sequence is 14 residues long. The trim removed 4 bases at V and 1 base at J, leaving 3 bases unmatched.

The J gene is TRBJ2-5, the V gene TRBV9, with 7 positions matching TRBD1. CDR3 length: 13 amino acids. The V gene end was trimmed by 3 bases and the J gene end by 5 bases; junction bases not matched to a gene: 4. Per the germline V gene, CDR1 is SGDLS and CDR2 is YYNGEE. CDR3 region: CASSATGWETQYF. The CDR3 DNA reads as TGTGCCAGCAGCGCGACAGGGTGGGAGACCCAGTACTTC.

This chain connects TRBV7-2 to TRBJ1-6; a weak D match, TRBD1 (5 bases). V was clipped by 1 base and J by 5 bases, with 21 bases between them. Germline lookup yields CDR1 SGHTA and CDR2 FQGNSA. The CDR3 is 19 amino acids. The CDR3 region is CASSLGPDRQMPDNSPLHF. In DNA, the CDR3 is TGTGCCAGCAGCTTAGGCCCCGACAGACAAATGCCAGATAATTCACCCCTCCACTTT.

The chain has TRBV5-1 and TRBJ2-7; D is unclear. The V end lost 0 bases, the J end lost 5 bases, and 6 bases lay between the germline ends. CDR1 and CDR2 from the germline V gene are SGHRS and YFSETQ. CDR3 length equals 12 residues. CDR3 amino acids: CASSLGANEQYF. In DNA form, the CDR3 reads TGCGCCAGCAGCTTGGGGGCTAACGAGCAGTACTTC.

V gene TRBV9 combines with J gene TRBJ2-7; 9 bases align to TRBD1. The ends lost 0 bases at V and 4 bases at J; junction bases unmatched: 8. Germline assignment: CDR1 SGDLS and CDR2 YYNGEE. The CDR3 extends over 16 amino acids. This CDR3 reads CASSVGSGTGNYEQYF. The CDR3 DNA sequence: TGTGCCAGCAGCGTAGGCTCCGGGACAGGGAATTACGAGCAGTACTTC.

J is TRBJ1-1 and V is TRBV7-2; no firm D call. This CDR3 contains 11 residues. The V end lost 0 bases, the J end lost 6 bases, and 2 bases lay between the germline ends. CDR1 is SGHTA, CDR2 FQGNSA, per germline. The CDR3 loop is CASSLAAEAFF. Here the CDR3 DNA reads TGTGCCAGCAGCTTAGCCGCTGAAGCTTTCTTT.

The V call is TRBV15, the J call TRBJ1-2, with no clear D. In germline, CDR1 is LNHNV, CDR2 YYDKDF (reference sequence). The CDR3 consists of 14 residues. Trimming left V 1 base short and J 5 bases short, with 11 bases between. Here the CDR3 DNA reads TGTGCCACCAGCAGAGCTAGGAGCGGATATGGCTACACCTTC. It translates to CATSRARSGYGYTF.

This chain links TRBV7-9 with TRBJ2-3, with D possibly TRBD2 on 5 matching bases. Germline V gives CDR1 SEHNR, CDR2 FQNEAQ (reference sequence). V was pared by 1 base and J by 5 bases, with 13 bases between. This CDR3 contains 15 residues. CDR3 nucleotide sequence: TGTGCCAGCAGCTTAGGGGCTAGCTCTGGAGATACGCAGTATTTT. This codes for CASSLGASSGDTQYF. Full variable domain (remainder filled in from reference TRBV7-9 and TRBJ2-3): DTGVSQNPRHKITKRGQNVTFRCDPISEHNRLYWYRQTLGQGPEFLTYFQNEAQLEKSRLLSDRFSAERPKGSFSTLEIQRTEQGDSAMYLCASSLGASSGDTQYFGPGTRLTVL.

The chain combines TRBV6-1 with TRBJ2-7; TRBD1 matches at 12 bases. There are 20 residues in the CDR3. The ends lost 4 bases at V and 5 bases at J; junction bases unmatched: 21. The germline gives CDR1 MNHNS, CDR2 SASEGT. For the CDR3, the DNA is TGTGCCAGCAGTGGTGGCACGGGACAGGGGGCGCCGTTACGGGTTAACGAGCAGTACTTC. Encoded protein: CASSGGTGQGAPLRVNEQYF.

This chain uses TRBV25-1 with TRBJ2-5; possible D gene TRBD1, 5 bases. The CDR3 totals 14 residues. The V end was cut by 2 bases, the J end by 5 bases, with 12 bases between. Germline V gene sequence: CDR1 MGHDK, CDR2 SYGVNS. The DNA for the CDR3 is TGTGCCAGCAGTGAACCAGGGTTTGCGGAGACCCAGTACTTC. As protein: CASSEPGFAETQYF.

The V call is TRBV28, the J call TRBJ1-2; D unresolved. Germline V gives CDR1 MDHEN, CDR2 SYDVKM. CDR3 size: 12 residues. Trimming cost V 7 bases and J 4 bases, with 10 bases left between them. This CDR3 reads CASTNLGYGYTF. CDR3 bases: TGTGCCAGCACCAACCTAGGCTATGGCTACACCTTC.

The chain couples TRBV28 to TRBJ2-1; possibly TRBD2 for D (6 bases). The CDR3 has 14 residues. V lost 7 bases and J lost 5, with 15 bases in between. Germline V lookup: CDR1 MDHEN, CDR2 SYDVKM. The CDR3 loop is CASNPAVADNEQFF. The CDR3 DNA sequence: TGTGCCAGCAACCCCGCGGTAGCGGACAATGAGCAGTTCTTC.

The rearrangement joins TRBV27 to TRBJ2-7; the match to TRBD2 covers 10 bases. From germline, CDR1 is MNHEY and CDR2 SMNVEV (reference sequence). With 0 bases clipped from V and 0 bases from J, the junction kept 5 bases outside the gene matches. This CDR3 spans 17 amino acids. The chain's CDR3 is CASSLSLTSGASYEQYF. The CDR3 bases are TGTGCCAGCAGTTTATCTCTAACTAGCGGGGCCTCCTACGAGCAGTACTTC.

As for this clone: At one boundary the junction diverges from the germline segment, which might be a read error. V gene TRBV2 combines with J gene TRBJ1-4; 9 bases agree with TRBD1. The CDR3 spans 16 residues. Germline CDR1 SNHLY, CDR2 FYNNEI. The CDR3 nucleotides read TGTGCCAGCAGTGATCTTATTGGCGGGACAGGGCAAGGAACTGTTTTT. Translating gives CASSDLIGGTGQGTVF.

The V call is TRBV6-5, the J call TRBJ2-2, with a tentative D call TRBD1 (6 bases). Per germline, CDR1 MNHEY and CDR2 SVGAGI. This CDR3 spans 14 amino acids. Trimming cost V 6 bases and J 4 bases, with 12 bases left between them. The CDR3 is CASSLQGVTGELFF. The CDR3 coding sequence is TGTGCCAGCAGCTTACAGGGAGTCACCGGGGAGCTGTTTTTT.

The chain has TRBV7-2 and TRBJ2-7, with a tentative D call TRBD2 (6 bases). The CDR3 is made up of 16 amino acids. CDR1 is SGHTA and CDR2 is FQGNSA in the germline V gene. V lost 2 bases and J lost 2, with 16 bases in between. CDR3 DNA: TGTGCCAGCAGCTTATATTCGGGCGGGACTGCCTACGAGCAGTACTTC. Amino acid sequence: CASSLYSGGTAYEQYF.

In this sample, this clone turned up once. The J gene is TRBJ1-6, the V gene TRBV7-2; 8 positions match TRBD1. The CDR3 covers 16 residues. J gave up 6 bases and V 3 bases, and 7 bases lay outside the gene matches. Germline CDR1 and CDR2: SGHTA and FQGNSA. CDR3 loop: CASSLGWTGSNSPLHF. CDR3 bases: TGTGCCAGCAGCTTGGGTTGGACAGGGAGTAATTCACCCCTCCACTTT.

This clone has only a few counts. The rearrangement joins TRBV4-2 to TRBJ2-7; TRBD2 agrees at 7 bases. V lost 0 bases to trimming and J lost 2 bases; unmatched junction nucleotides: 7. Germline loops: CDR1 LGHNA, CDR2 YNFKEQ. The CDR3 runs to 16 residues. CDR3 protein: CASSQDSASGAYEQYF. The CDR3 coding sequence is TGTGCCAGCAGCCAAGATAGCGCTAGCGGAGCCTACGAGCAGTACTTC.

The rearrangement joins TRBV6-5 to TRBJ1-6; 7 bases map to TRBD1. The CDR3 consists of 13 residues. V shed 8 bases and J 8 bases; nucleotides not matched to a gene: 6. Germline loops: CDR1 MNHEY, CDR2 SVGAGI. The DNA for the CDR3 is TGTGCCAGCGGAAGACAGGGAGATTCACCCCTCCACTTT. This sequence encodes CASGRQGDSPLHF.